These 15 T cell receptor beta chains were all obtained from the same sample, sequenced in a study of control samples from healthy donors and cancer patients. The protocol was immunoSEQ multiplex PCR, while the TCRdb copy is restricted to in-frame clones and leaves out a portion. The table shows some 140,000 clones, with 92% occurring only once. Sequenced sample: blood. The receptors were sampled from a man aged 30 to 39 in good health.

The rearrangement links TRBV27 to TRBJ2-7; 7 bases are a match to TRBD1. The germline V gene has CDR1 MNHEY and CDR2 SMNVEV (reference sequence). The CDR3 runs to 14 residues. With V trimmed by 4 bases and J by 6 bases, 9 bases remained unmatched. The CDR3 DNA sequence: TGTGCCAGCAGTTCCCCGGACAGGATGCGCGAGCAGTACTTC. This codes for CASSSPDRMREQYF.

CDR3 nucleotide sequence: TGTGCCAGCTCACCCGAATCTGGGGCCAACGTCCTGACTTTC. Encoded protein: CASSPESGANVLTF. The rearrangement links TRBV18 to TRBJ2-6; the D is unclear. This CDR3 is 14 amino acids long. Germline V gene lookup returns CDR1 KGHSH and CDR2 LQKENI. The ends were cut back, 3 bases at V and 1 base at J, with 4 bases in the middle.

The genes are TRBV3-1 (or the pseudogene TRBV3-2) and TRBJ1-4, with TRBD1 matching 8 bases. This CDR3 has 17 residues. Germline assignment: CDR1 LGHDT and CDR2 YNNKEL (reference sequence). Trimming cost V 4 bases and J 8 bases; bases outside gene matches: 15. The CDR3 protein is CASSPSGQGGFGEKLFF. CDR3 in DNA: TGTGCCAGCAGCCCGTCTGGACAGGGTGGTTTCGGGGAAAAACTGTTTTTT.

The table lists this clone with a count of one. This rearrangement joins TRBV2 to TRBJ1-5, with TRBD1 matching over 10 bases. The CDR3 is 15 amino acids. Germline V lookup: CDR1 SNHLY, CDR2 FYNNEI. The V and J ends lost 3 bases and 6 bases, in that order; junction bases with no gene match: 5. This CDR3 reads CASSDSTGGGQPQHF. CDR3 bases: TGTGCCAGCAGTGATTCGACAGGGGGCGGTCAGCCCCAGCATTTT.

V gene TRBV27 combines with J gene TRBJ2-3, with 8 bases aligning to TRBD1. V was pared by 5 bases and J by 4 bases, with 11 bases of the junction left unmatched. This CDR3 is built from 16 residues. The germline V gene has CDR1 MNHEY and CDR2 SMNVEV (reference sequence). The CDR3 DNA reads TGTGCCAGCAGTCCCGTGGACAGGGTAGTTTCAGATACGCAGTATTTT. This gives the protein CASSPVDRVVSDTQYF.

V gene TRBV28 combines with J gene TRBJ1-5, with TRBD1 matching over 9 bases. The CDR3 runs to 17 residues. V shed 5 bases and J 3 bases; nucleotides not matched to a gene: 11. Germline V gene lookup returns CDR1 MDHEN and CDR2 SYDVKM. CDR3 sequence reads: CASSENRGQGDNQPQHF. The CDR3 nucleotides are TGTGCCAGCAGTGAGAACAGGGGGCAGGGGGACAATCAGCCCCAGCATTTT.

V and J are TRBV9 and TRBJ2-2; D is possibly TRBD1 or TRBD2 (5 bases each). Trimming shortened V by 3 bases and J by 9 bases, and 15 bases separated the two germline ends. The germline gives CDR1 SGDLS, CDR2 YYNGEE. This CDR3 has 14 residues. CDR3 loop: CASSEGLRGRELFF. CDR3 DNA sequence: TGTGCCAGCAGCGAGGGGCTAAGAGGGAGGGAGCTGTTTTTT.

The CDR3 nucleotides read TGTGCCAGCAGTGATGATGCTGGTAGCGGGAGTTACCGGGCCAAAAACATTCAGTACTTC. This sequence encodes CASSDDAGSGSYRAKNIQYF. This chain uses TRBV2 with TRBJ2-4; 9 bases align to TRBD2. The V segment lost 3 bases and the J segment 1 base; nucleotides outside the gene matches: 16. Germline V lookup: CDR1 SNHLY, CDR2 FYNNEI. The CDR3 covers 20 residues.

The CDR3 protein is CASSSQGQGSEQFF. The DNA for the CDR3 is TGTGCCAGCAGCAGCCAGGGACAGGGGAGTGAGCAGTTCTTC. The rearrangement links TRBV11-2 to TRBJ2-1; the match to TRBD1 covers 10 bases. Germline CDR1 reads SGHAT; CDR2 reads FQNNGV. V was clipped by 5 bases and J by 9 bases; unmatched bases: 7. The CDR3 covers 14 residues.

The rearrangement joins TRBV2 to TRBJ2-2; 11 bases align to TRBD2. Germline V CDR1 and CDR2: SNHLY, FYNNEI. J lost 0 bases, V lost 5 bases, and 2 bases had no gene match. CDR3 length: 16 residues. Written as DNA, the CDR3 is TGTGCCAGCAGTAAGACTAGCGGGACGAACACCGGGGAGCTGTTTTTT. Protein: CASSKTSGTNTGELFF.

This chain joins TRBV6-5 and TRBJ2-5; D remains unclear. Germline CDR1 is MNHEY and CDR2 is SVGAGI. V lost 6 bases and J 7 bases, leaving 18 bases between the germline ends. The CDR3 has 14 amino acids. In nucleotides, the CDR3 is TGTGCCAGCAGCGACCATTCGGGCTCGGGGACCCAGTACTTC. Its protein product is CASSDHSGSGTQYF.

DNA for the CDR3: TGTGCCAGCAGTCCACGGGGGCAGGGCGGTGGCAATGAGCAGTTCTTC. Translated: CASSPRGQGGGNEQFF. The genes are TRBV13 and TRBJ2-1, with D tentatively TRBD1 or TRBD2 (6 bases each). Trimming took off 6 bases at V and 6 bases at J, with 21 bases between the two ends. The CDR3 covers 16 residues. Germline V gene lookup returns CDR1 PRHDT and CDR2 FYEKMQ (reference sequence).

V is TRBV10-2 and J is TRBJ2-7; D not resolved. The CDR3 consists of 14 residues. Trimming pared 2 bases from V and 1 base from J, leaving 9 bases between. Looked up from germline, CDR1 is WSHSY and CDR2 is SAAADI. This CDR3 is CASSEGGRSYEQYF. In DNA, the CDR3 is TGCGCCAGCAGTGAGGGCGGCAGATCCTACGAGCAGTACTTC.

The V gene is TRBV5-6, the J gene TRBJ2-4; TRBD1 is a possible D gene (6 bases). Germline V CDR1 and CDR2: SGHDT, YYEEEE. The CDR3 has 14 residues. The V and J ends lost 2 bases and 6 bases respectively, with 12 bases between them. The CDR3 DNA reads TGTGCCAGCAGCTTTTTTCAGGGGTTAAACATTCAGTACTTC. Translation: CASSFFQGLNIQYF.

This CDR3 reads CASSLTLSAKNIQYF. In DNA form, the CDR3 reads TGTGCCAGCAGTTTAACCTTATCAGCCAAAAACATTCAGTACTTC. This chain links TRBV27 with TRBJ2-4, with D hard to call. Per germline, CDR1 MNHEY and CDR2 SMNVEV (reference sequence). The CDR3 is 15 residues long. The V and J ends lost 2 bases and 0 bases respectively, with 8 bases between them.